A selection of T cell receptor beta chains follows, all from one sample in a study of T cell changes during pregnancy in multiple sclerosis. Measured with immunoSEQ multiplex PCR; TCRdb has only the in-frame clones, and not every one. The repertoire holds some 58,000 clones, 95% to 97% seen once, with 2% to 2.5% in the top ten. This sample comprised CD8+ T cells from peripheral blood mononuclear cells, obtained after pregnancy. These receptors were collected from a female donor with multiple sclerosis, enrolled in a pregnancy study. Each CDR3 is given with its conserved first and last residue. The D gene is left open where the match is weak. Clone size is not always given. Where it is, it says once, few, many or a class for expanded clones.

V gene	J gene	D gene	clone size	CDR3 length	CDR3 protein	CDR3 DNA
TRBV10-3	TRBJ2-3	TRBD2	-	15	CASLEREGPEDTQYF	TGTGCCAGCTTAGAGCGGGAGGGCCCCGAAGATACGCAGTATTTT
TRBV2	TRBJ2-1	-	-	12	CAREGGSNEQFF	TGTGCCAGAGAGGGGGGGAGCAATGAGCAGTTCTTC
TRBV5-1	TRBJ1-1	TRBD1	-	13	CASSLEGATEAFF	TGCGCCAGCAGCTTGGAGGGGGCAACTGAAGCTTTCTTT
TRBV6-6	TRBJ1-4	-	-	14	CASSGTGSGEKLFF	TGTGCCAGCAGCGGTACAGGGTCGGGTGAAAAACTGTTTTTT
TRBV19	TRBJ1-1	-	-	12	CASSIGPIGAFF	TGTGCCAGTAGTATAGGTCCAATCGGAGCTTTCTTT
TRBV7-8	TRBJ2-1	-	-	14	CASSPQDSPHEQFF	TGTGCCAGCAGCCCCCAGGACAGTCCCCATGAGCAGTTCTTC
TRBV4-2	TRBJ2-7	TRBD2	-	15	CASSQERREGNEQYF	TGTGCCAGCAGCCAAGAACGACGGGAGGGGAACGAGCAGTACTTC
TRBV28	TRBJ2-7	-	-	15	CASRSGSSAPYEQYF	TGTGCCAGCAGGTCCGGGAGCTCGGCGCCCTACGAGCAGTACTTC
TRBV11-3	TRBJ2-7	-	-	14	CASSQAGKAYEQYF	TGTGCCAGCAGCCAGGCGGGGAAGGCCTACGAGCAGTACTTC
TRBV11-2	TRBJ2-3	TRBD1	-	13	CASSWTGADTQYF	TGTGCCAGCAGCTGGACAGGGGCAGATACGCAGTATTTT
TRBV6-5	TRBJ2-2	TRBD2	-	15	CASSQGLANTGELFF	TGTGCCAGCAGTCAGGGACTAGCGAACACCGGGGAGCTGTTTTTT
TRBV29-1	TRBJ2-1	-	once	12	CSVEADWDEQFF	TGCAGCGTTGAGGCTGACTGGGATGAGCAGTTCTTC
TRBV6-5	TRBJ2-5	TRBD1	-	13	CASSWGQQETQYF	TGTGCCAGCAGTTGGGGACAGCAAGAGACCCAGTACTTC
TRBV9	TRBJ2-1	TRBD2	-	17	CASSEAEAGGLGNEQFF	TGTGCCAGCAGCGAAGCGGAGGCGGGAGGGCTAGGAAATGAGCAGTTCTTC
TRBV19	TRBJ2-7	-	-	14	CASSILDGAYEQYF	TGTGCCAGTAGTATCCTGGATGGGGCGTACGAGCAGTACTTC
TRBV7-9	TRBJ2-2	-	-	15	CASSLVGVGTGELFF	TGTGCCAGCAGCTTAGTGGGAGTGGGGACCGGGGAGCTGTTTTTT
TRBV27	TRBJ2-1	-	-	12	CASSLSGREQFF	TGTGCCAGCAGTTTAAGCGGACGAGAGCAGTTCTTC
TRBV27	TRBJ1-5	TRBD1	-	15	CASSPGTGGNQPQHF	TGTGCCAGCAGTCCCGGGACAGGGGGCAATCAGCCCCAGCATTTT
TRBV7-6	TRBJ2-3	TRBD2	-	15	CASSNSGAGTDTQYF	TGTGCCAGCAGCAATAGCGGGGCAGGCACAGATACGCAGTATTTT
TRBV28	TRBJ2-1	-	-	11	CASSSGRKEFF	TGTGCCAGCAGTTCGGGGAGGAAAGAGTTCTTC
TRBV6-1	TRBJ1-1	-	once	14	CASRNDRKNTEAFF	TGTGCCAGCCGGAACGACAGGAAGAACACTGAAGCTTTCTTT
TRBV2	TRBJ1-1	TRBD1	-	15	CASRKTGGMNTEAFF	TGTGCCAGCAGGAAGACAGGGGGGATGAACACTGAAGCTTTCTTT
TRBV19	TRBJ2-1	TRBD2	-	18	CASSIVLSTSGPFNEQFF	TGTGCCAGTAGTATAGTCCTTTCCACTAGCGGGCCTTTTAATGAGCAGTTCTTC
TRBV19	TRBJ2-7	TRBD2	-	14	CASSIGSGIDEQYF	TGTGCCAGTAGTATAGGTAGCGGGATAGACGAGCAGTACTTC
TRBV5-1	TRBJ1-5	-	few	15	CASRETGLDRQPQHF	TGCGCCAGCAGGGAGACAGGTTTGGACAGACAGCCCCAGCATTTT
TRBV19	TRBJ1-4	-	-	13	CASTRGFNEKLFF	TGTGCCAGCACCCGGGGATTCAATGAAAAACTGTTTTTT
TRBV7-8	TRBJ2-5	-	once	16	CASSLVFRVAQETQYF	TGTGCCAGCAGCTTAGTTTTCAGGGTCGCCCAAGAGACCCAGTACTTC
TRBV27	TRBJ2-2	TRBD1	-	14	CASSPRTGPGELFF	TGTGCCAGCAGTCCCCGGACAGGTCCCGGGGAGCTGTTTTTT
TRBV28	TRBJ2-7	-	-	13	CASSLTGGAELDF	TGTGCCAGCAGTTTAACCGGAGGGGCCGAGTTGGACTTC
TRBV9	TRBJ1-1	-	-	13	CASSVGLLTEAFF	TGTGCCAGCAGCGTAGGTCTACTCACTGAAGCTTTCTTT
TRBV12-5	TRBJ1-2	-	-	13	CASGLDRADGYTF	TGTGCTAGTGGTTTGGACAGGGCCGATGGCTACACCTTC
TRBV27	TRBJ2-2	-	-	16	CASATRTETNTGELFF	TGTGCCAGCGCGACCAGAACAGAGACGAACACCGGGGAGCTGTTTTTT
TRBV4-1	TRBJ2-1	TRBD2	-	14	CASSHLLAGDGQFF	TGCGCCAGCAGCCATTTACTAGCGGGAGATGGGCAGTTCTTC
TRBV2	TRBJ1-1	-	-	11	CASMGRAEAFF	TGTGCCAGCATGGGGAGGGCTGAAGCTTTCTTT
TRBV19	TRBJ1-1	-	-	12	CASRIPETEAFF	TGTGCCAGTAGGATCCCGGAGACTGAAGCTTTCTTT
TRBV6-5	TRBJ2-5	TRBD2	-	15	CASSLGAGYQETQYF	TGTGCCAGCAGTTTAGGAGCGGGGTACCAAGAGACCCAGTACTTC
TRBV28	TRBJ1-5	-	-	13	CASSFQGYQPQHF	TGTGCCAGCAGTTTCCAGGGTTATCAGCCCCAGCATTTT
TRBV21-1	TRBJ2-1	-	-	15	CASSPPSRRGNEQFF	TGTGCCAGCAGCCCTCCTTCCCGCCGAGGAAATGAGCAGTTCTTC
TRBV7-2	TRBJ2-3	TRBD2	-	18	CASTPPAGAGGLTDTQYF	TGTGCCAGCACCCCCCCAGCTGGAGCGGGAGGGTTGACAGATACGCAGTATTTT
TRBV4-2	TRBJ2-3	TRBD2	-	15	CASSQELAGPDTQYF	TGTGCCAGCAGCCAAGAGCTAGCGGGACCAGATACGCAGTATTTT
TRBV7-9	TRBJ2-2	-	-	11	CGAKPGGELFF	TGTGGCGCCAAGCCTGGCGGGGAGCTGTTTTTT
TRBV23-1	TRBJ2-2	TRBD1	-	17	CASSQFGGQENTGELFF	TGCGCCAGCAGTCAATTTGGGGGACAGGAGAACACCGGGGAGCTGTTTTTT
TRBV5-6	TRBJ1-3	TRBD1	-	16	CASSVGTGVFGNTIYF	TGTGCCAGCAGCGTAGGGACAGGGGTGTTTGGAAACACCATATATTTT
TRBV30	TRBJ2-7	TRBD1	-	15	CAWSVGPGQGYEQYF	TGTGCCTGGAGTGTAGGTCCGGGACAGGGCTACGAGCAGTACTTC
TRBV11-2	TRBJ2-3	-	-	15	CASSPRQTSTDTQYF	TGTGCCAGCAGCCCCAGACAGACTAGCACAGATACGCAGTATTTT
TRBV6-5	TRBJ2-7	-	-	14	CASSYGRVDYEQYF	TGTGCCAGCAGTTACGGGCGGGTGGACTACGAGCAGTACTTC
TRBV4-2	TRBJ2-6	-	-	14	CASSPGRGTNVLTF	TGTGCCAGCAGCCCAGGCAGAGGGACCAACGTCCTGACTTTC
TRBV4-3	TRBJ2-7	TRBD2	-	14	CASSQIAGAYEQYF	TGCGCCAGCAGCCAAATAGCGGGGGCCTACGAGCAGTACTTC
TRBV10-3	TRBJ2-7	-	-	12	CAISEAPYEQYF	TGTGCCATCAGTGAAGCACCCTACGAGCAGTACTTC
TRBV27	TRBJ2-7	TRBD1	-	15	CASTQGTGSFYEQYF	TGTGCCAGCACCCAAGGGACAGGATCCTTCTACGAGCAGTACTTC
TRBV5-1	TRBJ2-7	-	-	14	CASSLDTPLGEQYF	TGCGCCAGCAGCTTGGATACCCCCCTCGGGGAGCAGTACTTC
TRBV9	TRBJ1-1	TRBD1	-	17	CASSVLPLEGAYTEAFF	TGTGCCAGCAGCGTACTCCCGTTGGAGGGGGCTTATACTGAAGCTTTCTTT
TRBV27	TRBJ2-3	-	-	13	CASSLEGTDTQYF	TGTGCCAGCAGTTTAGAGGGCACAGATACGCAGTATTTT
TRBV5-6	TRBJ2-1	-	-	18	CASSPRPGTPGGYNEQFF	TGTGCCAGCAGTCCCCGACCCGGGACACCAGGAGGATACAATGAGCAGTTCTTC
TRBV5-4	TRBJ2-7	TRBD2	-	14	CASSLGGSGSEQYF	TGTGCCAGCAGCTTGGGTGGTAGCGGGAGCGAGCAGTACTTC
TRBV13	TRBJ2-7	TRBD1	-	13	CASSLGTDYEQYF	TGTGCCAGCAGCCTCGGGACAGACTACGAGCAGTACTTC